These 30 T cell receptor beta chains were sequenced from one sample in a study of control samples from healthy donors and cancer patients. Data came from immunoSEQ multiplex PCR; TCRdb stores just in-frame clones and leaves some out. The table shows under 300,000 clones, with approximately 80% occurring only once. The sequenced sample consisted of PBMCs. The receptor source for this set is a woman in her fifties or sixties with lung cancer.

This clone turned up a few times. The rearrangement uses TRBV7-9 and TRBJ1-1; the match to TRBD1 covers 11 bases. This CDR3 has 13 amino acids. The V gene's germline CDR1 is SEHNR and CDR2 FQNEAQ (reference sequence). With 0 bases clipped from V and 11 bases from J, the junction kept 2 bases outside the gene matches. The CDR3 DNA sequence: TGTGCCAGCAGCTTAGCCGGGGACAGGGGGGCTTTCTTT. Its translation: CASSLAGDRGAFF.

The CDR3 is CASSSGTGGSDGYTF. In nucleotides, the CDR3 is TGCGCCAGCAGCTCCGGGACAGGGGGCTCAGATGGCTACACCTTC. The chain is built from TRBV5-1 and TRBJ1-2; 12 bases are a match to TRBD1. The V segment lost 3 bases and the J segment 6 bases; nucleotides outside the gene matches: 6. The CDR3 runs 15 residues. Germline values: CDR1 SGHRS, CDR2 YFSETQ. Complete variable domain (other parts from reference TRBV5-1 and TRBJ1-2): KAGVTQTPRYLIKTRGQQVTLSCSPISGHRSVSWYQQTPGQGLQFLFEYFSETQRNKGNFPGRFSGRQFSNSRSEMNVSTLELGDSALYLCASSSGTGGSDGYTFGSGTRLTVV.

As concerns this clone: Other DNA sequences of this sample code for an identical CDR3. CDR3 in amino acids: CASSPGVTEAFF. The DNA of the CDR3 is TGTGCCAGCTCACCTGGGGTAACTGAAGCTTTCTTT. The rearrangement uses TRBV18 and TRBJ1-1; the D is unclear. Germline V gene lookup returns CDR1 KGHSH and CDR2 LQKENI. There are 12 residues in the CDR3. The V end lost 3 bases, the J end lost 5 bases, and 7 bases lay between the germline ends.

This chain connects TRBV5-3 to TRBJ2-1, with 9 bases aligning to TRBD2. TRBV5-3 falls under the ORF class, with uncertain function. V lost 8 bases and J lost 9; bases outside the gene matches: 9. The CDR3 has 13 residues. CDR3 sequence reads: CARRREGRGEQFF. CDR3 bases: TGTGCCAGGCGGCGGGAGGGCCGCGGTGAGCAGTTCTTC.

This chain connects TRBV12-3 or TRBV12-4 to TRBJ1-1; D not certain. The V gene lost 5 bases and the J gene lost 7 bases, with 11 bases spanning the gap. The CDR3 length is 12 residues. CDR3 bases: TGTGCCAGCAGTCACGACCGTGATGAAGCTTTCTTT. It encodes CASSHDRDEAFF.

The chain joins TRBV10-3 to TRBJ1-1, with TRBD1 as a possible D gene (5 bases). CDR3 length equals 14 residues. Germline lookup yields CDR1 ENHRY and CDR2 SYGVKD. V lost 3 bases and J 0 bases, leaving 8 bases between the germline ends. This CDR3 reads CAISDGGLNTEAFF. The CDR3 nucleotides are TGTGCCATCAGTGATGGGGGTTTGAACACTGAAGCTTTCTTT.

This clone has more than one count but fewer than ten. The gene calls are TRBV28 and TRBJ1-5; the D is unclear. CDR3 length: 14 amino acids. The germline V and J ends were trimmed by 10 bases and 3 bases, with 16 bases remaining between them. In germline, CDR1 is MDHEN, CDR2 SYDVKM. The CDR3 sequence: CATNPAPNNQPQHF. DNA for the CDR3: TGTGCCACCAACCCAGCGCCAAACAATCAGCCCCAGCATTTT.

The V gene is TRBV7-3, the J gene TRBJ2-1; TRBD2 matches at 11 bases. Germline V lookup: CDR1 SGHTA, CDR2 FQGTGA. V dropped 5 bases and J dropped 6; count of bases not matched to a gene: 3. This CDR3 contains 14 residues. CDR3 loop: CASSRTSGSNEQFF. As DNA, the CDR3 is TGTGCCAGCAGCCGTACTAGCGGGAGCAATGAGCAGTTCTTC.

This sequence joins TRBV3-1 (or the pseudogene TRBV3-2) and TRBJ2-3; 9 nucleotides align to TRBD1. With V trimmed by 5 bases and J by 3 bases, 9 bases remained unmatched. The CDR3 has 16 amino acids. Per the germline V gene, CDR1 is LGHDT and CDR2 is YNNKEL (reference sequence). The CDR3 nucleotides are TGTGCCAGCAGCTCAACGAACAGGGGGCGTACAGATACGCAGTATTTT. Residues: CASSSTNRGRTDTQYF.

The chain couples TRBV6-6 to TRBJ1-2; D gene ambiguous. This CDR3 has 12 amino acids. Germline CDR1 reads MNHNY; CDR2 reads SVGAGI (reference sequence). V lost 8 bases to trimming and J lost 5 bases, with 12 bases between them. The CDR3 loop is CASLAALYGYTF. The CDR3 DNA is TGTGCCAGCCTGGCAGCCTTATATGGCTACACCTTC.

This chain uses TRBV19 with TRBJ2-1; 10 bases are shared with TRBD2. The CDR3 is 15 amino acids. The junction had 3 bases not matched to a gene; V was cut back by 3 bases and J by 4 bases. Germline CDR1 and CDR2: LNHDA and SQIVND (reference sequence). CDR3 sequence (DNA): TGTGCCAGTAGTATCGCTAGCGGGGGATACAATGAGCAGTTCTTC. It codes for CASSIASGGYNEQFF.

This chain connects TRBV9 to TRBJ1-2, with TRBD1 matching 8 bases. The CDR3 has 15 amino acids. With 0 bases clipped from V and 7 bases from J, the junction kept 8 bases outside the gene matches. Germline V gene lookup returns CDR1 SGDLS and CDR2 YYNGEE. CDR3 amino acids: CASSVATDGQGGYTF. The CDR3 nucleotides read TGTGCCAGCAGCGTAGCTACAGACGGACAGGGTGGCTACACCTTC.

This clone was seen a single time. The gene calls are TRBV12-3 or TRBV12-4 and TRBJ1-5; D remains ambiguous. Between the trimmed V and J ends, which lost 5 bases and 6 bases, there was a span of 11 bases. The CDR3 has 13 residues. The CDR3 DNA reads TGTGCCAGCAGTACCTTAGGCGGTCAGCCCCAGCATTTT. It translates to CASSTLGGQPQHF.

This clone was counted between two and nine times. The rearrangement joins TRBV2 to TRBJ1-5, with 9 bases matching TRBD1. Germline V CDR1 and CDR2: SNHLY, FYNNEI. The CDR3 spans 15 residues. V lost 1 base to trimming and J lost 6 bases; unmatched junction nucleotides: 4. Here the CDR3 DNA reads TGTGCCAGCAGTGAAGAGGGGACAGGGACTCAGCCCCAGCATTTT. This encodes CASSEEGTGTQPQHF.

CDR3 loop: CASSPNVRQGNTEAFF. CDR3 in DNA: TGTGCCAGCTCACCAAACGTGCGACAGGGGAACACTGAAGCTTTCTTT. The V call is TRBV18, the J call TRBJ1-1; 7 bases are a match to TRBD1. The V segment lost 2 bases and the J segment 1 base; nucleotides outside the gene matches: 7. CDR1 is KGHSH and CDR2 is LQKENI in the germline V gene. CDR3 length equals 16 residues.

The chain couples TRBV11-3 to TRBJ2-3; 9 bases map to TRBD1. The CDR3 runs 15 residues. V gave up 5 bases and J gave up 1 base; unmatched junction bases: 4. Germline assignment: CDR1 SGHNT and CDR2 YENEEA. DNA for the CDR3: TGTGCCAGCAGCACGGGACAGGGAGGCACAGATACGCAGTATTTT. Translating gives CASSTGQGGTDTQYF.

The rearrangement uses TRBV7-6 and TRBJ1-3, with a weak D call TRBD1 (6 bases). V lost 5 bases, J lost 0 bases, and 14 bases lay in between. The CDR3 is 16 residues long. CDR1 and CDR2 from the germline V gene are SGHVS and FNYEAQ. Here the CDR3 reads CASSLGTPGSGNTIYF. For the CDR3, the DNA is TGTGCCAGCAGCCTCGGGACACCCGGCTCTGGAAACACCATATATTTT.

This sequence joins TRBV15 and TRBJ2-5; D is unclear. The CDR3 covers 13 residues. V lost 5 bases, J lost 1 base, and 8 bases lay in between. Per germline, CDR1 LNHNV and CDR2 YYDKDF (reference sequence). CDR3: CATSPRLQETQYF. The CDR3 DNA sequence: TGTGCCACCAGCCCGAGACTCCAAGAGACCCAGTACTTC.

DNA for the CDR3: TGTGCCAGCTCACCCTCCGGGAAGGGCGAGCAGTACTTC. This gives the protein CASSPSGKGEQYF. The genes are TRBV18 and TRBJ2-7; the D gene is possibly TRBD2 (5 bases). Trimming shortened V by 3 bases and J by 6 bases, and 12 bases separated the two germline ends. Germline V gene data show CDR1 as KGHSH and CDR2 as LQKENI. This CDR3 spans 13 amino acids.

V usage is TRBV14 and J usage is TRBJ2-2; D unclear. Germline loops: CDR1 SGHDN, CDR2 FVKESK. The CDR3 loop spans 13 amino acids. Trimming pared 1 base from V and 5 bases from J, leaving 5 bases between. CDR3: CASSQVRTGELFF. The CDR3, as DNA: TGTGCCAGCAGCCAAGTGCGGACCGGGGAGCTGTTTTTT.

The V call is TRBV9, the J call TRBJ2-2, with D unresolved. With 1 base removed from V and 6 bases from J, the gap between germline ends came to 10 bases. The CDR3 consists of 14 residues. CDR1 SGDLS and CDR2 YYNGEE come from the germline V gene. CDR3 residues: CASSVIATPGELFF. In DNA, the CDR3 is TGTGCCAGCAGCGTAATAGCAACCCCCGGGGAGCTGTTTTTT.

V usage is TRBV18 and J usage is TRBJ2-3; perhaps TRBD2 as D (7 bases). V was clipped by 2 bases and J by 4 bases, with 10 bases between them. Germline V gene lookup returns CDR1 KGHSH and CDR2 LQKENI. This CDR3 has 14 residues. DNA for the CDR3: TGTGCCAGCTCACCAAACGGGGGGCCAGATACGCAGTATTTT. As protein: CASSPNGGPDTQYF.

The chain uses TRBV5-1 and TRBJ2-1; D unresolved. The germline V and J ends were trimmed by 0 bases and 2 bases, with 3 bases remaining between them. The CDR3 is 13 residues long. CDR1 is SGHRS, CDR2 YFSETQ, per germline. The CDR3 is CASSLGPYNEQFF. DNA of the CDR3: TGCGCCAGCAGCTTGGGCCCCTACAATGAGCAGTTCTTC.

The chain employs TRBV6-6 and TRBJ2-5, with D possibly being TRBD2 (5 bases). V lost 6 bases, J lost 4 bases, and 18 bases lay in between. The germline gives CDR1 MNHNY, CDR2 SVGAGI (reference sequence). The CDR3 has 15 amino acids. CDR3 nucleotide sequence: TGTGCCAGCAGCCGGGAATTGGCGAGCCGAGAGACCCAGTACTTC. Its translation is CASSRELASRETQYF.

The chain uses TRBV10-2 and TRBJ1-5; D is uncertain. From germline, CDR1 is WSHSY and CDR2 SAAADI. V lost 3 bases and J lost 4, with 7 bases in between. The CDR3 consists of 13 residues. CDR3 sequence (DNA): TGCGCCAGCAGTGACAGGCCAAATCAGCCCCAGCATTTT. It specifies CASSDRPNQPQHF.

CDR3 coding DNA: TGTGCCAGCAGCCCCCTCAACCCCGGGACAGCCACTTTGAACACTGAAGCTTTCTTT. Its protein product is CASSPLNPGTATLNTEAFF. The V gene is TRBV7-6, the J gene TRBJ1-1, with 7 bases lining up with TRBD1. V trimming: 5 bases; J trimming: 0 bases; junction bases outside the gene matches: 18. Germline V gene lookup returns CDR1 SGHVS and CDR2 FNYEAQ. The CDR3 sequence is 19 residues long.

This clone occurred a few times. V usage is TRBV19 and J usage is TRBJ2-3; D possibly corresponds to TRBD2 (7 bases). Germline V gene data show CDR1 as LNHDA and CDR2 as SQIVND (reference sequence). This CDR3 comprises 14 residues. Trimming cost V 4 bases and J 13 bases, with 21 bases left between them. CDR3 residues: CASSTLRGTGGKYF. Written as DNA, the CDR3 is TGTGCCAGTAGTACCCTTAGGGGAACGGGGGGCAAGTATTTT.

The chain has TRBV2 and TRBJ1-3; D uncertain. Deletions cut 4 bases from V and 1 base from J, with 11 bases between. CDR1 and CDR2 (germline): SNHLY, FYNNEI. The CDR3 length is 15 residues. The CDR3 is CASSVLGWSGNTIYF. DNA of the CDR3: TGTGCCAGCAGTGTTTTGGGTTGGTCTGGAAACACCATATATTTT.

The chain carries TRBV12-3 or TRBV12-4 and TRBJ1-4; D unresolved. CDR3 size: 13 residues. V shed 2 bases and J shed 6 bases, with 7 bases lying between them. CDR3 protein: CASSLQTDEKLFF. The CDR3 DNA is TGTGCCAGCAGTTTACAGACTGATGAAAAACTGTTTTTT.

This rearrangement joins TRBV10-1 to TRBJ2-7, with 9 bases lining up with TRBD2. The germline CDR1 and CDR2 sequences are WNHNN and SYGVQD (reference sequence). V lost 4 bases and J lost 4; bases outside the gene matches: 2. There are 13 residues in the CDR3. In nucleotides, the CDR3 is TGCGCCAGCAGTGCTAGCGGGGTGTACGAGCAGTACTTC. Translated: CASSASGVYEQYF.